The T cell receptor beta chain described here comes from a study of T cell responses to AZD1222 COVID-19 vaccine. Germline CDR1 and CDR2: MDHEN and SYDVKM. CDR3 length: 20 amino acids. The V gene end was trimmed by 6 bases and the J gene end by 2 bases; junction bases not matched to a gene: 18. Using immunoSEQ multiplex PCR, the repertoire was profiled, and TCRdb retains in-frame clones only, with some absent. The profile shows about 60,000 clones, about 93% of them singletons. The material was peripheral blood, obtained 28 days after the second dose of the MenACWY control vaccine. This chain links TRBV28 with TRBJ2-3; 12 positions agree with TRBD2. The TCR comes from an adult who received the MenACWY meningococcal vaccine as a control. The CDR3 bases are TGTGCCAGCAGGCGCGGATTTGGGGCTAGCGGGAGGGTCCCCACAGATACGCAGTATTTT. Its protein is CASRRGFGASGRVPTDTQYF.